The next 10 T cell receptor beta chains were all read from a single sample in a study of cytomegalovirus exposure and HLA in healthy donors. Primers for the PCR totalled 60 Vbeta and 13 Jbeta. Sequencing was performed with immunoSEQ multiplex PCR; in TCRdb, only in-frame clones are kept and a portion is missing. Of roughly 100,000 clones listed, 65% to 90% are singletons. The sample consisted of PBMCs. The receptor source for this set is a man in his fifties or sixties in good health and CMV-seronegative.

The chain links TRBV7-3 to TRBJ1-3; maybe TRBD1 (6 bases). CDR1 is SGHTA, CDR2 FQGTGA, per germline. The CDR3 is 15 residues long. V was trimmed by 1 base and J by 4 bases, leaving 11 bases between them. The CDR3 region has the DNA TGTGCCAGCAGCTTAAGCCAGGGGATCGGAAACACCATATATTTT. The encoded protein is CASSLSQGIGNTIYF.

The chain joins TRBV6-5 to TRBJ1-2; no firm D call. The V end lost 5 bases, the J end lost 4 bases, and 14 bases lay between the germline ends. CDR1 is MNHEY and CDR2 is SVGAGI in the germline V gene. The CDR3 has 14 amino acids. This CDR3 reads CASSALRAGYGYTF. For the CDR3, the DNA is TGTGCCAGCAGTGCGTTGAGGGCGGGCTATGGCTACACCTTC.

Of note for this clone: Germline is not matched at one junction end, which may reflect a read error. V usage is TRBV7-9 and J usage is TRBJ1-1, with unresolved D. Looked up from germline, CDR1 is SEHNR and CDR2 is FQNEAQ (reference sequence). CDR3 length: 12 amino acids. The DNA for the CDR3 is TGTTCCAGCAGTGGAGTGAACACTGAAGCTTTCTTT. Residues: CSSSGVNTEAFF.

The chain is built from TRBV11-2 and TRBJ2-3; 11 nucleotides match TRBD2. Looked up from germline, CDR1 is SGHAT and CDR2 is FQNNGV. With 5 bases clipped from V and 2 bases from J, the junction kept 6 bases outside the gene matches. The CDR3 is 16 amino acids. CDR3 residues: CASSPGTSGFTDTQYF. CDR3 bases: TGTGCCAGCAGCCCCGGGACTAGCGGTTTCACAGATACGCAGTATTTT.

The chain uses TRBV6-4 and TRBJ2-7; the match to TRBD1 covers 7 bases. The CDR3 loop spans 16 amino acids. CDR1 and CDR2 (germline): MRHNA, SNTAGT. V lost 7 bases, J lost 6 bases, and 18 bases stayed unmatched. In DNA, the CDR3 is TGTGCCAGCAACTCGATCGGGATAGAGGGGGCAGGCGAGCAGTACTTC. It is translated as CASNSIGIEGAGEQYF.

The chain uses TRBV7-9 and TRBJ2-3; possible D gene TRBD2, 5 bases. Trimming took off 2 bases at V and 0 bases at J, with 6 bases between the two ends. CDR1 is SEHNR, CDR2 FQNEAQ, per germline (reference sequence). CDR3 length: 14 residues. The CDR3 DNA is TGTGCCAGCAGCTTACGGGATAGCACAGATACGCAGTATTTT. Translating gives CASSLRDSTDTQYF.

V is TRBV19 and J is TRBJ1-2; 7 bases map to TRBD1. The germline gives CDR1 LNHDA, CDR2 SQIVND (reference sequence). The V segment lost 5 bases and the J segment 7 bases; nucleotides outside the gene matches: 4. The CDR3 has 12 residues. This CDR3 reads CASSYTGAGYTF. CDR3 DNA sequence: TGTGCCAGTAGTTACACAGGGGCTGGCTACACCTTC. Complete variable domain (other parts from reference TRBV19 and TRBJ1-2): DGGITQSPKYLFRKEGQNVTLSCEQNLNHDAMYWYRQDPGQGLRLIYYSQIVNDFQKGDIAEGYSVSREKKESFPLTVTSAQKNPTAFYLCASSYTGAGYTFGSGTRLTVV.

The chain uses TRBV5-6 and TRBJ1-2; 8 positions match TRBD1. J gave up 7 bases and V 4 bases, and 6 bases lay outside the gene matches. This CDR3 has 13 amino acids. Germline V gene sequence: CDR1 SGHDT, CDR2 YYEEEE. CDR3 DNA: TGTGCCAGCAGCCCGGACAGGGAAAGTGGCTACACCTTC. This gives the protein CASSPDRESGYTF.

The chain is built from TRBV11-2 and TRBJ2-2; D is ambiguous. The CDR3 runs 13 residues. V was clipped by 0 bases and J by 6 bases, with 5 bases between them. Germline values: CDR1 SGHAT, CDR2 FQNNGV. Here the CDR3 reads CASSLDPAGELFF. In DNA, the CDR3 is TGTGCCAGCAGCTTAGACCCGGCCGGGGAGCTGTTTTTT.

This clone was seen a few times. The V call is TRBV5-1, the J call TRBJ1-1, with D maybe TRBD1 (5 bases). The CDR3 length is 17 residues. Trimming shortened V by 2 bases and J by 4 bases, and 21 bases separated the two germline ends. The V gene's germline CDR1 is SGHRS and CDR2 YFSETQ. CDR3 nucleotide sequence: TGCGCCAGCAGCTTTGCCCCTTTGGGCGGGGGGACCACTGAAGCTTTCTTT. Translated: CASSFAPLGGGTTEAFF.